The 26 T cell receptor beta chains reported below all come from one sample, sequenced in a study of blood T cell repertoires in COVID-19. Sequencing was performed with immunoSEQ multiplex PCR; in TCRdb, only in-frame clones are kept and a portion is missing. The sample comprises almost 400,000 clones, around 87% of which are singletons, and 2.3% rests with the top ten. Material for sequencing was peripheral blood. Source of these receptors: a woman aged 60-75 years with COVID-19, enrolled during active disease.

The chain has TRBV5-4 and TRBJ1-1, with D unresolved. The CDR3 length is 16 residues. Germline values: CDR1 SGHNT, CDR2 YYREEE (reference sequence). With 0 bases removed from V and 4 bases from J, the gap between germline ends came to 16 bases. CDR3 sequence: CASSLGLARLGTEAFF. The CDR3 nucleotides read TGTGCCAGCAGCTTGGGCCTAGCTCGGTTGGGCACTGAAGCTTTCTTT.

The chain uses TRBV12-3 or TRBV12-4 and TRBJ1-1; D unclear. The CDR3 runs to 13 residues. Trimming cost V 4 bases and J 0 bases, with 6 bases left between them. The CDR3 bases are TGTGCCAGCAGTTCTGAGGTGAACACTGAAGCTTTCTTT. It is translated as CASSSEVNTEAFF.

A few counts support this clone. V usage is TRBV5-5 and J usage is TRBJ2-7; 9 bases map to TRBD1. The V segment lost 2 bases and the J segment 1 base; nucleotides outside the gene matches: 1. This CDR3 is built from 14 residues. Germline V gene data show CDR1 as SGHKS and CDR2 as YYEKEE (reference sequence). The CDR3 region has the DNA TGTGCCAGCAGCTTCGGGACAGGGTCCTACGAGCAGTACTTC. Translated, it gives CASSFGTGSYEQYF.

The V and J genes are TRBV6-1 and TRBJ1-1; 9 nucleotides agree with TRBD1. Unmatched junction bases numbered 1, after V lost 1 base and J lost 4 bases. This CDR3 is built from 14 residues. Germline V lookup: CDR1 MNHNS, CDR2 SASEGT. CDR3 region: CASSEDRGPTEAFF. In DNA, the CDR3 is TGTGCCAGCAGTGAAGACAGGGGGCCCACTGAAGCTTTCTTT.

The chain joins TRBV3-1 (or the pseudogene TRBV3-2) to TRBJ1-2; possibly TRBD1 for D (5 bases). Germline V CDR1 and CDR2: LGHDT, YNNKEL (reference sequence). The CDR3 loop spans 14 amino acids. Trimming removed 1 base from V and 8 bases from J, with 14 bases in between. The chain's CDR3 is CASSQAPGGEGYTF. The CDR3 bases are TGTGCCAGCAGCCAAGCCCCCGGGGGAGAGGGCTACACCTTC.

The chain uses TRBV7-8 and TRBJ1-2; 9 bases line up with TRBD1. The CDR3 spans 15 residues. The germline gives CDR1 SGHVS, CDR2 FQNEAQ. J was trimmed by 2 bases and V by 0 bases; bases with no gene match: 1. The CDR3 reads CASSLATGGNYGYTF. For the CDR3, the DNA is TGTGCCAGCAGCTTAGCGACAGGGGGGAACTATGGCTACACCTTC.

V is TRBV7-3 and J is TRBJ2-7; TRBD2 aligns across 7 bases. J lost 1 base, V lost 1 base, and 1 base had no gene match. Germline V gives CDR1 SGHTA, CDR2 FQGTGA. This CDR3 comprises 14 residues. The CDR3 bases are TGTGCCAGCAGCTTAATGGGGGGGTCCTACGAGCAGTACTTC. Its protein is CASSLMGGSYEQYF.

J is TRBJ2-3 and V is TRBV21-1; the D segment call TRBD2 is taken from the table without a DNA check. TRBV21-1 is a known pseudogene. The CDR3 has 16 amino acids. The CDR3 coding sequence is TGTGCCAGCAGCAACCAAAGACTAGTCGCCACAGATACGCAGTATTTT. Translating gives CASSNQRLVATDTQYF.

This chain connects TRBV2 to TRBJ2-3; 8 bases fit TRBD1. Trimming cost V 5 bases and J 6 bases; bases outside gene matches: 10. Germline assignment: CDR1 SNHLY and CDR2 FYNNEI. This CDR3 spans 15 amino acids. CDR3 nucleotide sequence: TGTGCCAGCAGTTTGGGACAGGCTGTTTGGGATACGCAGTATTTT. This sequence encodes CASSLGQAVWDTQYF.

The chain combines TRBV7-6 with TRBJ2-5; 7 bases are a match to TRBD1. Germline CDR1 and CDR2: SGHVS and FNYEAQ. This CDR3 has 15 amino acids. Trimming took 0 bases from V and 4 from J; bases not matched to a gene: 5. The CDR3 bases are TGTGCCAGCAGCTTAGCGGCAACAGGGGTAGAGACCCAGTACTTC. Protein: CASSLAATGVETQYF. The full variable domain, its missing parts supplied by reference TRBV7-6 and TRBJ2-5, is GAGVSQSPRYKVTKRGQDVALRCDPISGHVSLYWYRQALGQGPEFLTYFNYEAQQDKSGLPNDRFSAERPEGSISTLTIQRTEQRDSAMYRCASSLAATGVETQYFGPGTRLLVL.

The count of this clone is one. The rearrangement joins TRBV19 to TRBJ2-5; D is perhaps TRBD2 (6 bases). The germline V gene has CDR1 LNHDA and CDR2 SQIVND (reference sequence). The germline V and J ends were trimmed by 5 bases and 5 bases, with 18 bases remaining between them. This CDR3 has 15 amino acids. CDR3 coding DNA: TGTGCCAGTAGTCTCACCGGGACTTCCTCGGAGACCCAGTACTTC. Its protein is CASSLTGTSSETQYF. Filled out from reference TRBV19 and TRBJ2-5, the complete variable domain reads DGGITQSPKYLFRKEGQNVTLSCEQNLNHDAMYWYRQDPGQGLRLIYYSQIVNDFQKGDIAEGYSVSREKKESFPLTVTSAQKNPTAFYLCASSLTGTSSETQYFGPGTRLLVL.

The chain recombines TRBV6-6 with TRBJ1-1; tentative D call: TRBD1 (5 bases). The V gene's germline CDR1 is MNHNY and CDR2 SVGAGI (reference sequence). CDR3 length equals 16 residues. V was pared by 2 bases and J by 0 bases, with 13 bases between. The CDR3 sequence is CASSYIVVQVNTEAFF. DNA for the CDR3: TGTGCCAGCAGTTACATCGTGGTACAGGTGAACACTGAAGCTTTCTTT.

This chain uses TRBV2 with TRBJ1-2, with a tentative D call TRBD1 (6 bases). In germline, CDR1 is SNHLY, CDR2 FYNNEI. Deletions cut 1 base from V and 3 bases from J, with 6 bases between. This CDR3 is 13 amino acids long. Written as DNA, the CDR3 is TGTGCCAGCAGTGAAGGACAGGACTATGGCTACACCTTC. Its protein is CASSEGQDYGYTF.

The V call is TRBV28, the J call TRBJ1-2; D is ambiguous. The CDR3 spans 13 residues. Germline CDR1 reads MDHEN; CDR2 reads SYDVKM. The V and J ends lost 10 bases and 7 bases respectively, with 19 bases between them. Written as DNA, the CDR3 is TGTGCCACCCTCCCTCCTCCCCTCTCTGGCTACACCTTC. It is translated as CATLPPPLSGYTF.

This chain connects TRBV14 to TRBJ2-3; D gene unclear. Germline values: CDR1 SGHDN, CDR2 FVKESK. This CDR3 spans 13 amino acids. Trimming removed 7 bases at V and 4 bases at J, with 12 bases between. CDR3 region: CASKPEFSDTQYF. The CDR3 DNA reads as TGTGCCAGCAAACCGGAGTTTTCAGATACGCAGTATTTT.

The genes are TRBV6-5 and TRBJ2-2, with a tentative D call TRBD2 (5 bases). Per germline, CDR1 MNHEY and CDR2 SVGAGI. V lost 0 bases to trimming and J lost 12 bases, with 14 bases between them. The CDR3 is 14 amino acids. CDR3 in amino acids: CASSYSGETGKLFF. CDR3 nucleotide sequence: TGTGCCAGCAGTTACTCGGGTGAGACGGGAAAGCTGTTTTTT.

This clone appeared a single time. V is TRBV7-9 and J is TRBJ1-6, with a weak D call TRBD1 (6 bases). The CDR3 covers 16 residues. Trimming cost V 5 bases and J 0 bases, with 11 bases left between them. The germline V gene encodes CDR1 SEHNR and CDR2 FQNEAQ (reference sequence). The CDR3, as DNA: TGTGCCAGCAGCCCGCAGGGGTCCTCCTATAATTCACCCCTCCACTTT. Translating it yields CASSPQGSSYNSPLHF. The whole variable domain, remainder taken from reference TRBV7-9 and TRBJ1-6, is DTGVSQNPRHKITKRGQNVTFRCDPISEHNRLYWYRQTLGQGPEFLTYFQNEAQLEKSRLLSDRFSAERPKGSFSTLEIQRTEQGDSAMYLCASSPQGSSYNSPLHFGNGTRLTVT.

The chain is built from TRBV15 and TRBJ1-3, with D unresolved. The germline V gene has CDR1 LNHNV and CDR2 YYDKDF (reference sequence). Trimming took 1 base from V and 0 from J, leaving 10 bases between them. This CDR3 is built from 16 residues. In nucleotides, the CDR3 is TGTGCCACCAGCAGAGGAAGAGGCCGCTCTGGAAACACCATATATTTT. Protein sequence: CATSRGRGRSGNTIYF.

This sequence joins TRBV7-2 and TRBJ1-2, with a weak D call TRBD1 (5 bases). This CDR3 is built from 14 residues. CDR1 is SGHTA and CDR2 is FQGNSA in the germline V gene. V was trimmed by 5 bases and J by 6 bases, leaving 16 bases between them. The DNA of the CDR3 is TGTGCCAGCAGCCCTGGGGGGTATAGGGATGGCTACACCTTC. It encodes CASSPGGYRDGYTF.

The rearrangement uses TRBV5-1 and TRBJ2-5; 7 bases fit TRBD1. The CDR3 is 14 amino acids. J lost 3 bases, V lost 7 bases, and 9 bases had no gene match. Germline lookup yields CDR1 SGHRS and CDR2 YFSETQ. CDR3 in amino acids: CASRLRDREETQYF. Written as DNA, the CDR3 is TGCGCCAGCCGGCTCCGGGACAGAGAAGAGACCCAGTACTTC.

The chain combines TRBV2 with TRBJ1-5; D is perhaps TRBD1 (5 bases). The CDR3 has 16 amino acids. Germline V gene lookup returns CDR1 SNHLY and CDR2 FYNNEI. V was cut by 6 bases and J by 2 bases, with 17 bases left in between. The CDR3 DNA follows: TGTGCCAGCAGCTTCAGGGTGGAGATTGGCAATCAGCCCCAGCATTTT. Encoded protein: CASSFRVEIGNQPQHF.

The rearrangement uses TRBV24-1 and TRBJ2-5; no clear D. The V and J ends lost 4 bases and 5 bases respectively, with 10 bases between them. Germline V gene data show CDR1 as KGHDR and CDR2 as SFDVKD. The CDR3 has 13 residues. The CDR3 sequence: CATSEPNGETQYF. The CDR3 DNA sequence: TGTGCCACCAGTGAGCCGAACGGGGAGACCCAGTACTTC.

The rearrangement joins TRBV4-1 to TRBJ1-4; D is perhaps TRBD1 (5 bases). Germline lookup yields CDR1 MGHRA and CDR2 YSYEKL. Trimming took off 2 bases at V and 0 bases at J, with 13 bases between the two ends. CDR3 length: 17 residues. The CDR3 DNA reads as TGCGCCAGCAGCCAACTCGGCGGGGGGTCAACTAATGAAAAACTGTTTTTT. It translates to CASSQLGGGSTNEKLFF.

This chain connects TRBV28 to TRBJ2-5; 12 nucleotides agree with TRBD2. Germline V gives CDR1 MDHEN, CDR2 SYDVKM. V gave up 6 bases and J gave up 5 bases; unmatched junction bases: 4. CDR3 length equals 14 residues. Here the CDR3 DNA reads TGTGCCAGCAGCCTAGCGGGGGGGCCCGAGACCCAGTACTTC. Encoded protein: CASSLAGGPETQYF. Full variable domain (missing parts from reference TRBV28 and TRBJ2-5): DVKVTQSSRYLVKRTGEKVFLECVQDMDHENMFWYRQDPGLGLRLIYFSYDVKMKEKGDIPEGYSVSREKKERFSLILESASTNQTSMYLCASSLAGGPETQYFGPGTRLLVL.

The gene calls are TRBV2 and TRBJ1-5; weak D call: TRBD1 (6 bases). Trimming cost V 6 bases and J 4 bases, with 16 bases left between them. The CDR3 has 15 residues. The germline gives CDR1 SNHLY, CDR2 FYNNEI. CDR3 coding DNA: TGTGCCAGCAGAGGGGACACCCTCGCAAATCAGCCCCAGCATTTT. Its translation is CASRGDTLANQPQHF.

The chain combines TRBV13 with TRBJ2-7, with 13 nucleotides matching TRBD2. The germline gives CDR1 PRHDT, CDR2 FYEKMQ (reference sequence). This CDR3 has 19 amino acids. After removal of 1 base from V and 0 bases from J, the junction contained 9 bases not matched to a gene. CDR3 protein: CASSLEGRLAGGRSYEQYF. The CDR3 DNA reads as TGTGCCAGCAGCTTAGAGGGGCGACTAGCGGGGGGTCGCTCCTACGAGCAGTACTTC.